The T cell receptor beta chain described here comes from a study of T cell responses to AZD1222 COVID-19 vaccine. Investigators merged groups given second doses at roughly 4 or roughly 12 weeks. Sequenced by immunoSEQ multiplex PCR; TCRdb stores in-frame clones only, minus some. The repertoire holds under 170,000 clones, with 80% to 95% as singletons. Study observations and caveats: Two AZD1222 doses significantly raised spike-specific TCR breadth and depth over controls. Reports say nearly half of spike-specific TCRs go after unmutated variant regions.

In regard to this clone: The antigen remains undetermined.

Germline V gene lookup returns CDR1 MDHEN and CDR2 SYDVKM. This CDR3 has 13 amino acids. The V gene end was trimmed by 6 bases and the J gene end by 7 bases; junction bases not matched to a gene: 7. The TCR was taken from an adult who received the AZD1222 COVID-19 vaccine. This sequence joins TRBV28 and TRBJ2-7, with 9 bases aligning to TRBD1. The material was peripheral blood, obtained 28 days after the second AZD1222 dose. CDR3: CASSRGTGLEQYF. CDR3 nucleotides: TGTGCCAGCAGCCGCGGGACAGGGCTGGAGCAGTACTTC.